This TCR beta chain was recovered during a study of PD-L1 blockade in urothelial cancer. For the study at large: It was in 2014 that patients started atezolizumab at 1,200 mg intravenously every 3 weeks. After treatment start, blood was analyzed at 3 weeks (second dose) and at 6 weeks.

CDR1 and CDR2 from the germline V gene are SGDLS and YYNGEE. V lost 4 bases and J lost 0, with 15 bases in between. The CDR3 consists of 16 residues. Measured with immunoSEQ multiplex PCR; TCRdb has only the in-frame clones, and not every one. Of about 51,000 clones in the sample, roughly 84% were seen once. The time point is: pretreatment peripheral blood. The genes are TRBV9 and TRBJ2-3; a weak D match, TRBD1 (5 bases). The sequence was collected from a man in his 60s with urothelial cancer. The sequencing used PBMCs, collected around atezolizumab (anti-PD-L1) treatment. Here the CDR3 reads CASSPQQETSTDTQYF. CDR3 DNA sequence: TGTGCCAGCAGCCCACAACAGGAGACTAGCACAGATACGCAGTATTTT.